A single sample is the source of the 3 T cell receptor beta chains below, sequenced in a study of regulatory T cells in long-lasting Graves disease (dated by TCRdb to about 2021). The time point label corresponds to: newly diagnosed GD, antithyroid drugs for less than 3 months. For both TCR sequencing and RNA sequencing, RNA was extracted from PBMCs using TRIzol. The library was produced with multiplex PCR. The run used an Illumina HiSeq 4000. TCR beta libraries were built with iRepertoire HTBI primers and Arm-PCR amplification of CDR3 regions. The public sequencing data were trimmed at Q25 with fastp and processed into clonotypes with MiXCR by TCRdb, which kept only in-frame beta chains. Here each entry gathers all rows of one CDR3 protein and keeps the most common genes and DNA. Here the sample has some 410,000 distinct CDR3 sequences; about 15% occur a single time. The top ten clones comprise roughly 10% of the sample.

The sample was also linked to a second study, of T cells in Graves' hyperthyroidism and ophthalmopathy.

The sample consisted of peripheral blood mononuclear cells (PBMCs), taken at new diagnosis, from a patient treated with antithyroid drugs. Source of these receptors: a woman aged 25 to 39 with Graves disease. Donor details come from another sample of the same person, matched by shared clones.

V is TRBV25-1 and J is TRBJ2-5; TRBD2 matches at 14 bases. CDR1 and CDR2 (germline): MGHDK, SYGVNS. J was trimmed by 10 bases and V by 0 bases; bases with no gene match: 4. The CDR3 covers 15 residues. CDR3 amino acids: CASSEYGLAGGLQYF. The CDR3 bases are TGTGCCAGCAGTGAATATGGACTAGCGGGAGGACTCCAGTACTTC.

In this sample, this clonotype turned up a few times. The chain joins TRBV19 to TRBJ1-5; TRBD1 matches 9 bases. The J segment lost 6 bases and the V segment lost 4 bases, leaving 13 bases of the junction unmatched. The CDR3 sequence is 17 residues long. In germline, CDR1 is LNHDA, CDR2 SQIVND (reference sequence). Here the CDR3 reads CASSSVRGTGRIQPQHF. In DNA form, the CDR3 reads TGTGCCAGTAGTAGTGTGCGGGGGACAGGGAGGATTCAGCCCCAGCATTTT.

The chain uses TRBV30 and TRBJ2-5; TRBD1 might be the D (6 bases). The CDR3 is made up of 14 amino acids. The V gene's germline CDR1 is GTSNPN and CDR2 SVGIG (reference sequence). V was trimmed by 2 bases and J by 4 bases, leaving 14 bases between them. CDR3 sequence reads: CAWSTGQGRETQYF. DNA of the CDR3: TGTGCCTGGAGTACAGGGCAGGGAAGAGAGACCCAGTACTTC.